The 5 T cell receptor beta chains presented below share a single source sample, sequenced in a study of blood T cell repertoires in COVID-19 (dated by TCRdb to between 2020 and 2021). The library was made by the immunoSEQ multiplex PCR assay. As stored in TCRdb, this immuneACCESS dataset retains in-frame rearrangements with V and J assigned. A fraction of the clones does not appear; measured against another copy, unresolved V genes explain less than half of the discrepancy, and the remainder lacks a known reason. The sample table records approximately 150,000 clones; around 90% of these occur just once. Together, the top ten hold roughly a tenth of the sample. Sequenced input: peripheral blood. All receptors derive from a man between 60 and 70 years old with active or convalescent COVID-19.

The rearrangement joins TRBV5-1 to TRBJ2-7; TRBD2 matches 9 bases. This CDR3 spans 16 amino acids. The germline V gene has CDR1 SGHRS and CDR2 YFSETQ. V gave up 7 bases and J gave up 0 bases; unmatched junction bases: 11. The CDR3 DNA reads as TGCGCCAGCTCATCTATTAGCGGGAGTGTCTCCTACGAGCAGTACTTC. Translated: CASSSISGSVSYEQYF. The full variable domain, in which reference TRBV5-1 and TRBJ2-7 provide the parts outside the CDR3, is KAGVTQTPRYLIKTRGQQVTLSCSPISGHRSVSWYQQTPGQGLQFLFEYFSETQRNKGNFPGRFSGRQFSNSRSEMNVSTLELGDSALYLCASSSISGSVSYEQYFGPGTRLTVT.

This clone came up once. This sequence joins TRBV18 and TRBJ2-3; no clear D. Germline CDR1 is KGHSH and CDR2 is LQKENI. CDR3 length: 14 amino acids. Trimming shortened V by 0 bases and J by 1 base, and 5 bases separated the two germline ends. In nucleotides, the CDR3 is TGTGCCAGCTCACCACCGGGCGGCACAGATACGCAGTATTTT. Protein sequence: CASSPPGGTDTQYF. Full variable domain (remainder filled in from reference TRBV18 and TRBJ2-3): NAGVMQNPRHLVRRRGQEARLRCSPMKGHSHVYWYRQLPEEGLKFMVYLQKENIIDESGMPKERFSAEFPKEGPSILRIQQVVRGDSAAYFCASSPPGGTDTQYFGPGTRLTVL.

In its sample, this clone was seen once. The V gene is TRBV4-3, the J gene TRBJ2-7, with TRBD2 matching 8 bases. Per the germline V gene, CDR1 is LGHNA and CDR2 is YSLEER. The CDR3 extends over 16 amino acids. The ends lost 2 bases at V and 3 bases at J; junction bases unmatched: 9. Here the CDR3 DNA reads TGCGCCAGCAGCCAAACACTAGCGGAGGGGCTCTACGAGCAGTACTTC. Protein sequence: CASSQTLAEGLYEQYF.

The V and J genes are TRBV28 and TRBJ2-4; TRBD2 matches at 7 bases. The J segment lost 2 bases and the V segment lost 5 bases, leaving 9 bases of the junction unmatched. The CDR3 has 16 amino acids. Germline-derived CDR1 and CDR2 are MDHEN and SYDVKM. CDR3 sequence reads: CASSPSPGGSKNIQYF. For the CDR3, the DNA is TGTGCCAGCAGTCCATCCCCGGGGGGTTCCAAAAACATTCAGTACTTC.

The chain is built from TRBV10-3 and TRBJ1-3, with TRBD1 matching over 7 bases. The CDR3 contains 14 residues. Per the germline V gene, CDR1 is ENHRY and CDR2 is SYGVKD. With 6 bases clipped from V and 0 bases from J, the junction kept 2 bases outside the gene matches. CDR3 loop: CAISTGDSGNTIYF. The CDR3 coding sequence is TGTGCCATCAGCACAGGGGACTCTGGAAACACCATATATTTT.